This TCR beta chain was documented in a study of shared clonotypes between healthy human individuals. Study details: A donor's plate count was three for CD4 naive and three for CD4 memory; CD8 naive had two and CD8 memory one.

Assay execution took place at the deep level. The method was immunoSEQ multiplex PCR; TCRdb's version includes in-frame clones alone and lacks a portion of them. The table records 1,400,000 or so clones, around 98.5% of them present only once. CDR3 length: 12 amino acids. Study results and limitations: The generation probabilities recorded for non-shared clonotypes fell below those of clonotypes shared by all four donors.

With regard to this clone: Antigen specificity is unknown.

The rearrangement uses TRBV12-2 and TRBJ2-7; the table calls TRBD1, which could not be checked here. TRBV12-2 is designated a pseudogene. The receptor was isolated from a man aged 25 to 40 in good health. Source material: naive CD4+ T cells sorted from blood. Subset noted: CD45RA+ positively selected. CDR3 bases: TGTGCAATTACGAAACAGGGTAACGAGCAGTACTTC. This encodes CAITKQGNEQYF.